These 27 T cell receptor beta chains came from one sample sequenced in a study of T cell repertoires in cytomegalovirus infection. Using its own MiXCR run on the reads, TCRdb lists one record per CDR3 protein. In the table there are 200,000 to 250,000 distinct CDR3 sequences, around 35% of which are singletons. Their specific antigens are unknown. The material sequenced was CD8+ T cells from cultured PBMCs, taken from culture after CMV antigen stimulation. The receptors originated from a human donor in good health (CMV status not recorded). Some clones in this sample may be carry-over from other donors' samples.

This clonotype was recorded only once. The chain employs TRBV6-6 and TRBJ2-1; unclear D gene. The V gene lost 2 bases and the J gene lost 9 bases, with 8 bases spanning the gap. Germline V gives CDR1 MNHNY, CDR2 SVGAGI (reference sequence). This CDR3 spans 12 amino acids. CDR3 sequence: CASSYARVEQFF. CDR3 DNA: TGTGCCAGCAGTTACGCAAGGGTTGAGCAGTTCTTC.

The rearrangement uses TRBV10-3 and TRBJ2-3, with a possible D match to TRBD2 (6 bases). Deletions cut 0 bases from V and 4 bases from J, with 14 bases between. This CDR3 has 16 residues. Germline-derived CDR1 and CDR2 are ENHRY and SYGVKD. The CDR3 sequence: CAISESASGGADTQYF. CDR3 nucleotide sequence: TGTGCCATCAGTGAGTCGGCAAGCGGAGGGGCAGATACGCAGTATTTT.

This clonotype was seen repeatedly, ten times or more. The V and J genes are TRBV18 and TRBJ2-6, with D unclear. V gave up 3 bases and J gave up 1 base, with 7 bases separating them. CDR3 length: 15 residues. The germline gives CDR1 KGHSH, CDR2 LQKENI. The chain's CDR3 is CASSPLRSGANVLTF. CDR3 in DNA: TGTGCCAGCTCACCTTTGAGGTCTGGGGCCAACGTCCTGACTTTC.

As to this clonotype: An end of the junction differs from the germline gene, which may be a read error. The J gene is TRBJ1-5, the V gene TRBV6-5, with 8 bases lining up with TRBD1. The V gene's germline CDR1 is MNHEY and CDR2 SVGAGI. This CDR3 has 17 residues. The CDR3 here is CASSTLRAGQGSQPQHF. For the CDR3, the DNA is TGCGCCAGCAGTACCCTTCGAGCCGGACAGGGAAGTCAGCCCCAGCATTTT.

The rearrangement uses TRBV19 and TRBJ1-6; D unresolved. This CDR3 comprises 14 residues. Germline CDR1 and CDR2: LNHDA and SQIVND (reference sequence). Trimming left V 5 bases short and J 9 bases short, with 14 bases between. The CDR3 is CASSAINLGSPLHF. The CDR3, as DNA: TGTGCCAGTAGTGCGATCAATCTGGGTTCACCCCTCCACTTT.

The chain carries TRBV7-3 and TRBJ2-4, with 9 bases aligning to TRBD2. The CDR3 runs to 15 residues. V lost 2 bases, J lost 8 bases, and 7 bases stayed unmatched. From germline, CDR1 is SGHTA and CDR2 FQGTGA. The CDR3 bases are TGTGCCAGCAGCTTATTTGCGGGGGGGTCCCACATTCAGTACTTC. Translated: CASSLFAGGSHIQYF.

This chain connects TRBV7-4 to TRBJ2-7; 7 bases fit TRBD1. V lost 2 bases to trimming and J lost 7 bases; unmatched junction nucleotides: 5. Germline V gene sequence: CDR1 SGHVT, CDR2 SQSDAQ. The CDR3 length is 13 residues. The CDR3 DNA reads as TGTGCCAGCAGCTTAATACTACAGGGGGAGCAGTACTTC. This encodes CASSLILQGEQYF.

This clonotype was picked up a small number of times. The chain carries TRBV12-3 or TRBV12-4 and TRBJ1-4; the D gene is possibly TRBD1 (5 bases). The CDR3 is 17 amino acids. Trimming took off 4 bases at V and 8 bases at J, with 23 bases between the two ends. This chain's CDR3 is CASSSLPLSRAGEKLFF. In DNA, the CDR3 is TGTGCCAGCAGTTCCCTCCCTTTAAGCAGGGCGGGAGAAAAACTGTTTTTT.

V is TRBV7-2 and J is TRBJ2-1; 16 nucleotides align to TRBD2. After removal of 4 bases from V and 15 bases from J, the junction contained 24 bases not matched to a gene. Looked up from germline, CDR1 is SGHTA and CDR2 is FQGNSA. The CDR3 totals 20 residues. The CDR3 spells CASSSMGLAGGPSSYNERFF. The CDR3 DNA is TGTGCCAGCAGCTCAATGGGACTAGCGGGAGGGCCGAGCTCCTACAATGAGAGGTTCTTC. Based on the CDR3 plus reference TRBV7-2 and TRBJ2-1, the full variable domain is GAGVSQSPSNKVTEKGKDVELRCDPISGHTALYWYRQSLGQGLEFLIYFQGNSAPDKSGLPSDRFSAERTGGSVSTLTIQRTQQEDSAVYLCASSSMGLAGGPSSYNERFFGPGTRLTVL.

The J gene is TRBJ2-1, the V gene TRBV27; D remains ambiguous. Germline values: CDR1 MNHEY, CDR2 SMNVEV (reference sequence). This CDR3 has 13 residues. Deletions cut 4 bases from V and 9 bases from J, with 13 bases between. In nucleotides, the CDR3 is TGTGCCAGCAGTTCCTCCGGTATGGGTGAGCAGTTCTTC. Protein sequence: CASSSSGMGEQFF.

Only a few counts were recorded for this clonotype. The V call is TRBV20-1, the J call TRBJ2-3, with D possibly matching TRBD2 (6 bases). Germline V CDR1 and CDR2: DFQATT, SNEGSKA (reference sequence). Trimming stripped 3 bases from V and 3 bases from J, with 19 bases between. The CDR3 length is 16 residues. CDR3 in amino acids: CSARASAPSRTDTQYF. The CDR3 nucleotides are TGCAGTGCTAGGGCTAGCGCCCCGAGTCGGACAGATACGCAGTATTTT.

The rearrangement uses TRBV10-2 and TRBJ1-1; D possibly corresponds to TRBD1 (5 bases). This CDR3 comprises 13 residues. Germline V CDR1 and CDR2: WSHSY, SAAADI. Between the trimmed V and J ends, which lost 3 bases and 7 bases, there was a span of 12 bases. CDR3 nucleotides: TGCGCCAGCAGTGACCTGACAGTACTTGAAGCTTTCTTT. Translating it yields CASSDLTVLEAFF.

This chain connects TRBV19 to TRBJ1-5, with 8 bases that match TRBD1. The V segment lost 3 bases and the J segment 6 bases; nucleotides outside the gene matches: 7. The CDR3 has 15 residues. Germline V gives CDR1 LNHDA, CDR2 SQIVND (reference sequence). DNA of the CDR3: TGTGCCAGTAGTATTCTGTCAGGGGGCTCTCAGCCCCAGCATTTT. It encodes CASSILSGGSQPQHF.

This rearrangement joins TRBV19 to TRBJ2-2; D call uncertain. Trimming cost V 8 bases and J 2 bases, with 9 bases left between them. From germline, CDR1 is LNHDA and CDR2 SQIVND (reference sequence). This CDR3 comprises 13 residues. CDR3 loop: CASDPKNTGELFF. CDR3 sequence (DNA): TGTGCCAGTGATCCCAAAAACACCGGGGAGCTGTTTTTT.

This chain links TRBV12-5 with TRBJ1-4; D unresolved. CDR3 size: 16 residues. Germline CDR1 LGHNT, CDR2 FRNRAP. V shed 1 base and J shed 5 bases, with 14 bases lying between them. The CDR3 coding sequence is TGTGCTAGTGGTTTGGACCCACTGGGGAAAAATGAAAAACTGTTTTTT. Its protein product is CASGLDPLGKNEKLFF.

This chain uses TRBV9 with TRBJ2-7; 12 bases fit TRBD2. V shed 3 bases and J 4 bases; nucleotides not matched to a gene: 5. Germline V gene sequence: CDR1 SGDLS, CDR2 YYNGEE. The CDR3 is made up of 15 amino acids. CDR3 in amino acids: CASSETSGRLYEQYF. CDR3 sequence (DNA): TGTGCCAGCAGCGAGACTAGCGGGAGACTTTACGAGCAGTACTTC.

This chain joins TRBV7-9 and TRBJ2-7, with D perhaps matching TRBD1 or TRBD2 (5 bases each). The germline CDR1 and CDR2 sequences are SEHNR and FQNEAQ (reference sequence). The ends were cut back, 6 bases at V and 7 bases at J, with 19 bases in the middle. The CDR3 covers 14 residues. CDR3 loop: CASSYRGAPFEQYF. The CDR3 coding sequence is TGTGCCAGCAGTTACCGAGGGGCACCCTTTGAGCAGTACTTC.

This chain links TRBV28 with TRBJ1-2, with 11 nucleotides matching TRBD1. Germline CDR1 is MDHEN and CDR2 is SYDVKM. The junction had 5 bases not matched to a gene; V was cut back by 0 bases and J by 8 bases. This CDR3 is built from 15 residues. This CDR3 reads CASSLWPGQGGGYTF. CDR3 bases: TGTGCCAGCAGTTTATGGCCGGGACAGGGGGGAGGCTACACCTTC.

At least ten counts were recorded for this clonotype. The chain joins TRBV10-3 to TRBJ1-6; 7 nucleotides line up with TRBD1. CDR1 ENHRY and CDR2 SYGVKD come from the germline V gene. There are 14 residues in the CDR3. Unmatched junction bases numbered 7, after V lost 7 bases and J lost 7 bases. The DNA of the CDR3 is TGTGCCATCAAGGGCCAGGGGGTAAATTCACCCCTCCACTTT. This sequence encodes CAIKGQGVNSPLHF.

The rearrangement joins TRBV6-6 to TRBJ1-1; D perhaps matches TRBD1 (5 bases). The CDR3 has 15 residues. With 5 bases removed from V and 2 bases from J, the gap between germline ends came to 15 bases. The V gene's germline CDR1 is MNHNY and CDR2 SVGAGI (reference sequence). The CDR3 sequence is CASSDLGHLNTEAFF. DNA for the CDR3: TGTGCCAGCAGTGATTTAGGACACCTTAACACTGAAGCTTTCTTT.

This clonotype was detected a few times. This chain connects TRBV27 to TRBJ1-1; the D gene is possibly TRBD1 (5 bases). The germline gives CDR1 MNHEY, CDR2 SMNVEV (reference sequence). The CDR3 runs to 15 residues. The V end was cut by 4 bases, the J end by 0 bases, with 12 bases between. CDR3 protein: CASSWRGDVNTEAFF. CDR3 bases: TGTGCCAGCAGTTGGAGGGGTGACGTGAACACTGAAGCTTTCTTT.

This clonotype was seen more than once but under ten times. The chain carries TRBV7-9 and TRBJ2-7; possible D gene TRBD2, 5 bases. The CDR3 sequence is 12 residues long. The germline V gene has CDR1 SEHNR and CDR2 FQNEAQ (reference sequence). V lost 3 bases to trimming and J lost 5 bases, with 8 bases between them. The CDR3 spells CASSLQRDEQYF. For the CDR3, the DNA is TGTGCCAGCAGCTTGCAGAGGGACGAGCAGTACTTC.

V usage is TRBV25-1 and J usage is TRBJ1-6; 8 nucleotides align to TRBD1. V shed 3 bases, J shed 8 bases, and the junction held 9 bases outside the gene matches. This CDR3 is built from 16 residues. Germline V CDR1 and CDR2: MGHDK, SYGVNS. CDR3 nucleotide sequence: TGTGCCAGCAGTGATCCGGGACAGGTTTTGGATTCACCCCTCCACTTT. Its translation: CASSDPGQVLDSPLHF. Full variable domain (outside the CDR3, taken from reference TRBV25-1 and TRBJ1-6): EADIYQTPRYLVIGTGKKITLECSQTMGHDKMYWYQQDPGMELHLIHYSYGVNSTEKGDLSSESTVSRIRTEHFPLTLESARPSHTSQYLCASSDPGQVLDSPLHFGNGTRLTVT.

This clonotype has just one count. V gene TRBV30 combines with J gene TRBJ1-1; weak D call: TRBD1 (6 bases). Trimming left V 3 bases short and J 3 bases short, with 17 bases between. The CDR3 spans 15 residues. The germline gives CDR1 GTSNPN, CDR2 SVGIG (reference sequence). The CDR3 spells CAWRKTPGHHTEAFF. The CDR3 DNA reads TGTGCCTGGAGGAAGACTCCGGGACATCACACTGAAGCTTTCTTT. The full variable domain, its missing parts supplied by reference TRBV30 and TRBJ1-1, is SQTIHQWPATLVQPVGSPLSLECTVEGTSNPNLYWYRQAAGRGLQLLFYSVGIGQISSEVPQNLSASRPQDRQFILSSKKLLLSDSGFYLCAWRKTPGHHTEAFFGQGTRLTVV.

This clonotype has more than one count but fewer than ten. The chain carries TRBV19 and TRBJ1-5, with 10 bases matching TRBD1. CDR1 and CDR2 from the germline V gene are LNHDA and SQIVND (reference sequence). V gave up 5 bases and J gave up 5 bases; unmatched junction bases: 9. The CDR3 is 16 residues long. This CDR3 is CASSPWDRGKDQPQHF. The CDR3 DNA reads TGTGCCAGTAGTCCTTGGGACAGGGGAAAGGATCAGCCCCAGCATTTT.

The rearrangement links TRBV20-1 to TRBJ2-7; 7 positions agree with TRBD1. The V gene end was trimmed by 5 bases and the J gene end by 3 bases; junction bases not matched to a gene: 10. The CDR3 spans 14 residues. Germline V lookup: CDR1 DFQATT, CDR2 SNEGSKA (reference sequence). CDR3 sequence: CSAPWGQRFYEQYF. The CDR3 DNA reads TGCAGTGCTCCTTGGGGACAGCGGTTCTACGAGCAGTACTTC.

The chain has TRBV6-5 and TRBJ2-7; 10 bases line up with TRBD2. This CDR3 region has 15 residues. Per germline, CDR1 MNHEY and CDR2 SVGAGI. The V segment lost 4 bases and the J segment 5 bases; nucleotides outside the gene matches: 8. CDR3 bases: TGTGCCAGCAGTTCTACTCTAGCGGGGGTCGACGAGCAGTACTTC. It codes for CASSSTLAGVDEQYF.